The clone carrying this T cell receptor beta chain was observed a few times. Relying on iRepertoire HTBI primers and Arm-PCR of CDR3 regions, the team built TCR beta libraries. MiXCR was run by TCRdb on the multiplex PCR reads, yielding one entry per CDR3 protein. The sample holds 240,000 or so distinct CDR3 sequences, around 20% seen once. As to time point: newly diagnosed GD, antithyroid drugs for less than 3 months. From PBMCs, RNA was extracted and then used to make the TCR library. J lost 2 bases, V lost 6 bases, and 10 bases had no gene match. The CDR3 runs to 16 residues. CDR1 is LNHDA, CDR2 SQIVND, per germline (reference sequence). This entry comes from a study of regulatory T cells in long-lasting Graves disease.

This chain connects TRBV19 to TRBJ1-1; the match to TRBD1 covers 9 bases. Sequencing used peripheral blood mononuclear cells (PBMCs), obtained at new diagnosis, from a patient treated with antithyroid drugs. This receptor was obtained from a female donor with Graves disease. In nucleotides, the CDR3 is TGTGCCAGTAGCCCAAATCCGGGACAGGGCAACACTGAAGCTTTCTTT. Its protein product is CASSPNPGQGNTEAFF. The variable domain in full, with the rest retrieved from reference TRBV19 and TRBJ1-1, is DGGITQSPKYLFRKEGQNVTLSCEQNLNHDAMYWYRQDPGQGLRLIYYSQIVNDFQKGDIAEGYSVSREKKESFPLTVTSAQKNPTAFYLCASSPNPGQGNTEAFFGQGTRLTVV.